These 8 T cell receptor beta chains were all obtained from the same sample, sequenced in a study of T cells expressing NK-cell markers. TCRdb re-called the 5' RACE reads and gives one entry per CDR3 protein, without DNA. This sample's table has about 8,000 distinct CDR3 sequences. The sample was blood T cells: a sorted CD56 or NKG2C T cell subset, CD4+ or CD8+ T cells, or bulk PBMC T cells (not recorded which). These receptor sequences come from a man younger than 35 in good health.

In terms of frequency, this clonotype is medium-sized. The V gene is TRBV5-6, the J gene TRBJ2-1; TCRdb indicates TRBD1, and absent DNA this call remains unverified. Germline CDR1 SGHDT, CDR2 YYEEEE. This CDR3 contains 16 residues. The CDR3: CASSLIEDPRYNEQFF. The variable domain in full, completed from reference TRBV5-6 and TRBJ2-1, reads DAGVTQSPTHLIKTRGQQVTLRCSPKSGHDTVSWYQQALGQGPQFIFQYYEEEERQRGNFPDRFSGHQFPNYSSELNVNALLLGDSALYLCASSLIEDPRYNEQFFGPGTRLTVL.

The CDR3 sequence is CASSPRREGLVYEQYF. The V call is TRBV7-8, the J call TRBJ2-7; TCRdb gives TRBD2 as the D gene, but with no DNA this cannot be confirmed. There are 16 residues in the CDR3. In germline, CDR1 is SGHVS, CDR2 FQNEAQ.

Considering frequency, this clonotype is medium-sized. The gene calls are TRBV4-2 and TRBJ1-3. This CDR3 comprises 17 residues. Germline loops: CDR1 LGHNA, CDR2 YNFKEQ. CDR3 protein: CASSQELGQNSGNTIYF.

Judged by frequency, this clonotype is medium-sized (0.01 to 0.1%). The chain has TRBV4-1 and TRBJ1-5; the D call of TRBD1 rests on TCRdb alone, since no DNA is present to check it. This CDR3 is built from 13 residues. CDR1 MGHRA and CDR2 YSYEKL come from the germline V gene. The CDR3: CASSQVGAQPQHF.

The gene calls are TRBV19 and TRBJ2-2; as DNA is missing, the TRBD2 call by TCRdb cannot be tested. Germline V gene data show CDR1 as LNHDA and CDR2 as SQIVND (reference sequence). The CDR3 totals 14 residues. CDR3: CASSRREGTGELFF.

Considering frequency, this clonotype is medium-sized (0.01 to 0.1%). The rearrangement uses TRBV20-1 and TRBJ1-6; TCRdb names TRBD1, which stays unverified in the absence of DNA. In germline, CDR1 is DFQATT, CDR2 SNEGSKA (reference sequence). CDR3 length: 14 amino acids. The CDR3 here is CSARPGTADSPLHF.

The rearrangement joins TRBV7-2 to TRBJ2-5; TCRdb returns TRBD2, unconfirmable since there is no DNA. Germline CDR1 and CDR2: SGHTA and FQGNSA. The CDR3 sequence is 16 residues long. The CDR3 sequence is CASSAIGLAVRETQYF.

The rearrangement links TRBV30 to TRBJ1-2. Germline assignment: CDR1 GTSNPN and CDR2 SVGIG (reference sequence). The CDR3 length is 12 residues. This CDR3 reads CAWDGRNYGYTF.